The 31 T cell receptor beta chains in this list originate from one sample, sequenced in a study of metastatic and nonmetastatic thyroid tumors. Thyroid surgery was preceded by no treatment in any patient. TCRdb reassembled clones from the PCR reads with MiXCR. The table lists some 15,000 clones, around 31% of them singletons. The sample comprised tumor tissue. The receptors shown here come from a male donor with papillary thyroid cancer or a benign thyroid nodule (not recorded which). Some clones in this sample may be carry-over from other donors' samples.

The sample holds a few counts of this clone. V gene TRBV12-3 or TRBV12-4 combines with J gene TRBJ1-5, with D hard to call. This CDR3 comprises 13 residues. With 6 bases removed from V and 0 bases from J, the gap between germline ends came to 6 bases. The DNA for the CDR3 is TGTGCCAGCAGCAAATATAGCAATCAGCCCCAGCATTTT. This gives the protein CASSKYSNQPQHF.

This clone was observed a few times. As DNA, the CDR3 is TGTGCCAGCAGTTATCCGGGAGATCAGCCCCAGCATTTT. It yields the protein CASSYPGDQPQHF. J is TRBJ1-5 and V is TRBV6-5, with D unresolved. Germline CDR1 is MNHEY and CDR2 is SVGAGI. V was cut by 3 bases and J by 5 bases, with 8 bases left in between. This CDR3 comprises 13 residues.

The chain uses TRBV24-1 and TRBJ2-1; 9 bases agree with TRBD2. Trimming cost V 2 bases and J 4 bases; bases outside gene matches: 8. This CDR3 comprises 17 residues. Germline values: CDR1 KGHDR, CDR2 SFDVKD. CDR3 bases: TGTGCCACCAGTGATTCGGCCGGGACTAGCCGTTACAATGAGCAGTTCTTC. Translation: CATSDSAGTSRYNEQFF.

At least ten counts were recorded for this clone. The chain uses TRBV6-1 and TRBJ2-3; 10 nucleotides align to TRBD2. The CDR3 loop spans 15 amino acids. The germline gives CDR1 MNHNS, CDR2 SASEGT. The V gene end was trimmed by 0 bases and the J gene end by 4 bases; junction bases not matched to a gene: 1. The CDR3: CASSEAAGGPDTQYF. Here the CDR3 DNA reads TGTGCCAGCAGTGAAGCAGCGGGGGGGCCAGATACGCAGTATTTT.

This clone appeared many times. V is TRBV7-8 and J is TRBJ2-7, with D maybe TRBD1 (6 bases). Germline-derived CDR1 and CDR2 are SGHVS and FQNEAQ. The ends were cut back, 5 bases at V and 2 bases at J, with 10 bases in the middle. The CDR3 extends over 13 amino acids. The DNA for the CDR3 is TGTGCCAGCAGCACCGGGACAACCTACGAGCAGTACTTC. Its protein product is CASSTGTTYEQYF.

This chain connects TRBV30 to TRBJ2-2, with TRBD2 identical over 9 bases. V shed 8 bases and J 4 bases; nucleotides not matched to a gene: 11. Per the germline V gene, CDR1 is GTSNPN and CDR2 is SVGIG (reference sequence). The CDR3 runs to 15 residues. CDR3 region: CARKEAGGGTGELFF. The CDR3, as DNA: TGTGCCCGTAAGGAAGCGGGAGGCGGCACCGGGGAGCTGTTTTTT.

This clone was seen only a few times. The chain joins TRBV6-2 or TRBV6-3 to TRBJ2-3; the match to TRBD2 covers 8 bases. Trimming cost V 5 bases and J 3 bases; bases outside gene matches: 7. The CDR3 length is 15 residues. Germline V lookup: CDR1 MNHEY, CDR2 SVGEGT. The CDR3 DNA follows: TGTGCCAGCAGTCTGTCCGGGAGGGGTACAGATACGCAGTATTTT. This translates into CASSLSGRGTDTQYF.

This clone was counted only a few times. V usage is TRBV12-3 or TRBV12-4 and J usage is TRBJ2-1, with TRBD2 matching 11 bases. This CDR3 is built from 15 residues. J lost 5 bases, V lost 5 bases, and 5 bases had no gene match. In DNA form, the CDR3 reads TGTGCCAGCAGTCTGATTAGCGGGAGGGACAATGAGCAGTTCTTC. This translates into CASSLISGRDNEQFF.

This clone was recorded at least ten times. The chain employs TRBV27 and TRBJ1-5; a weak D match, TRBD1 (6 bases). The V end was cut by 2 bases, the J end by 4 bases, with 12 bases between. Germline V gene lookup returns CDR1 MNHEY and CDR2 SMNVEV (reference sequence). The length of the CDR3 is 15 residues. The DNA of the CDR3 is TGTGCCAGCAGTTTAGCAGGGGTGGCAAATCAGCCCCAGCATTTT. This codes for CASSLAGVANQPQHF.

The CDR3 DNA is TGCGCCAGCAGTTCGACTGCAGGGAATGAGCAGTTCTTC. Translating gives CASSSTAGNEQFF. J is TRBJ2-1 and V is TRBV5-1, with D maybe TRBD1 (5 bases). The CDR3 sequence is 13 residues long. Trimming removed 5 bases at V and 7 bases at J, with 13 bases between. Germline V gene sequence: CDR1 SGHRS, CDR2 YFSETQ.

Relative to its sample, this clone is medium-sized. The genes are TRBV7-9 and TRBJ2-5; 9 bases match TRBD1. The V segment lost 8 bases and the J segment 5 bases; nucleotides outside the gene matches: 6. CDR3 size: 13 residues. Germline V gives CDR1 SEHNR, CDR2 FQNEAQ (reference sequence). CDR3 residues: CASDQTGGETQYF. The CDR3 DNA sequence: TGTGCCAGCGACCAGACAGGGGGGGAGACCCAGTACTTC.

In its sample, this clone was seen a few times. A read error may produce the germline difference seen at one junction end. The chain links TRBV2 to TRBJ2-3; D unresolved. Germline V gives CDR1 SNHLY, CDR2 FYNNEI. The CDR3 extends over 12 amino acids. The DNA for the CDR3 is TGTGCCAGCAGTGAGAAACGAAATAAGCAGAATTTT. Encoded protein: CASSEKRNKQNF.

This clone showed up many times. The chain couples TRBV12-5 to TRBJ2-5; TRBD2 might be the D (6 bases). Looked up from germline, CDR1 is LGHNT and CDR2 is FRNRAP. The CDR3 length is 13 residues. Trimming removed 6 bases from V and 0 bases from J, with 8 bases in between. The CDR3 protein is CASGKRDQETQYF. The CDR3 bases are TGTGCTAGTGGGAAGCGGGACCAAGAGACCCAGTACTTC.

This clone has ten or more counts. A read error may explain this, as a much larger clone is one base away. This chain joins TRBV12-3 or TRBV12-4 and TRBJ1-3, with TRBD1 identical over 7 bases. The CDR3 sequence is 15 residues long. CDR3 residues: CASSSPDRNRNTICF. The CDR3 DNA follows: TGTGCCAGTAGTTCTCCGGACAGGAACAGAAACACCATATGTTTT.

V is TRBV7-3 and J is TRBJ2-7, with D possibly TRBD2 on 5 matching bases. V was shortened by 5 bases and J by 9 bases, with 17 bases between the two germline ends. This CDR3 region has 13 residues. CDR1 and CDR2 (germline): SGHTA, FQGTGA. CDR3: CASSPGKGATQYF. The CDR3 DNA sequence: TGTGCCAGCAGCCCAGGAAAGGGAGCGACGCAGTACTTC.

The chain has TRBV4-1 and TRBJ1-1; D unclear. CDR3 length: 12 residues. Per the germline V gene, CDR1 is MGHRA and CDR2 is YSYEKL. Trimming stripped 6 bases from V and 5 bases from J, with 10 bases between. The CDR3 DNA follows: TGCGCCAGCAGACTGGAAGGGACTGAAGCTTTCTTT. Its protein product is CASRLEGTEAFF.

In its sample, this clone was seen many times. V and J are TRBV20-1 and TRBJ2-5, with 10 bases lining up with TRBD2. This CDR3 has 16 amino acids. The trim removed 0 bases at V and 5 bases at J, leaving 9 bases unmatched. The germline CDR1 and CDR2 sequences are DFQATT and SNEGSKA (reference sequence). CDR3 DNA sequence: TGCAGTGCTAGAGATGTAGCGGGGGGCTCCCGGGAGACCCAGTACTTC. Protein: CSARDVAGGSRETQYF.

Ten or more counts support this clone. The V and J genes are TRBV4-2 and TRBJ2-5, with TRBD2 matching over 8 bases. The CDR3 spans 15 residues. CDR1 is LGHNA, CDR2 YNFKEQ, per germline. With 0 bases clipped from V and 4 bases from J, the junction kept 4 bases outside the gene matches. The CDR3 spells CASSQDPGGPETQYF. CDR3 sequence (DNA): TGTGCCAGCAGCCAAGATCCGGGAGGGCCAGAGACCCAGTACTTC.

The V and J genes are TRBV5-1 and TRBJ1-4, with no clear D. V lost 8 bases to trimming and J lost 6 bases, with 11 bases between them. CDR3 length equals 12 residues. Germline V gene lookup returns CDR1 SGHRS and CDR2 YFSETQ. The CDR3 DNA reads as TGCGCCAGTTCTTACGACGATGAAAAACTGTTTTTT. Protein: CASSYDDEKLFF. The full variable domain, with the rest looked up from reference TRBV5-1 and TRBJ1-4, is KAGVTQTPRYLIKTRGQQVTLSCSPISGHRSVSWYQQTPGQGLQFLFEYFSETQRNKGNFPGRFSGRQFSNSRSEMNVSTLELGDSALYLCASSYDDEKLFFGSGTQLSVL.

This rearrangement joins TRBV20-1 to TRBJ1-3; tentatively, D is TRBD1 (6 bases). Trimming stripped 3 bases from V and 2 bases from J, with 11 bases between. The CDR3 covers 14 residues. Germline V lookup: CDR1 DFQATT, CDR2 SNEGSKA (reference sequence). The CDR3 spells CSASSGTTGNTIYF. CDR3 DNA sequence: TGCAGTGCTAGCTCCGGGACAACTGGAAACACCATATATTTT.

The gene calls are TRBV7-3 and TRBJ1-1; the D is unclear. Germline V gives CDR1 SGHTA, CDR2 FQGTGA. This CDR3 contains 13 residues. Trimming removed 5 bases at V and 3 bases at J, with 10 bases between. The CDR3 protein is CASSPNRDTEAFF. CDR3 sequence (DNA): TGTGCCAGCAGCCCGAATAGGGACACTGAAGCTTTCTTT.

In the case of this clone: At one end the junction does not follow the germline gene, possibly because of a read error. The chain uses TRBV11-2 and TRBJ2-7; D possibly corresponds to TRBD2 (5 bases). Looked up from germline, CDR1 is SGHAT and CDR2 is FQNNGV. The CDR3 loop spans 12 amino acids. The CDR3 DNA sequence: TGTGCCAGCAGCGACGGAGGCTACGAGCAGTATTTC. It encodes CASSDGGYEQYF.

The sample holds one count of this clone. The chain employs TRBV5-1 and TRBJ2-1; 8 nucleotides match TRBD2. Germline V gene sequence: CDR1 SGHRS, CDR2 YFSETQ. J lost 7 bases, V lost 4 bases, and 16 bases had no gene match. This CDR3 region has 17 residues. CDR3 in DNA: TGCGCCAGCAGCCCAAATGCGGGACTAGGATCGTCAAATGAGCAGTTCTTC. It specifies CASSPNAGLGSSNEQFF.

This clone was detected only once. The gene calls are TRBV5-1 and TRBJ1-3, with unresolved D. V gave up 0 bases and J gave up 4 bases, with 8 bases separating them. Germline CDR1 is SGHRS and CDR2 is YFSETQ. The CDR3 covers 14 residues. CDR3 bases: TGCGCCAGCAGCTTGGGAGGAGGCGGAAACACCATATATTTT. Residues: CASSLGGGGNTIYF.

In this sample, this clone turned up many times. V usage is TRBV10-2 and J usage is TRBJ1-2; D not certain. The V and J ends lost 4 bases and 4 bases respectively, with 7 bases between them. Germline CDR1 WSHSY, CDR2 SAAADI. The length of the CDR3 is 12 residues. CDR3 sequence reads: CASSASLYGYTF. The CDR3 DNA sequence: TGCGCCAGCAGTGCCAGCCTCTATGGCTACACCTTC.

This clone occurred a few times. A read error may produce the germline difference seen at one junction end. The chain links TRBV6-4 to TRBJ2-1; D possibly corresponds to TRBD2 (6 bases). This CDR3 is built from 12 residues. Germline assignment: CDR1 MRHNA and CDR2 SNTAGT. The chain's CDR3 is CASSGQPGDRVF. The DNA for the CDR3 is TGTGCCAGCAGTGGTCAACCGGGAGATAGGGTCTTC.

This clone was counted between two and nine times. The V and J genes are TRBV6-4 and TRBJ2-1, with a weak D call TRBD1 (5 bases). V was shortened by 0 bases and J by 0 bases, with 9 bases between the two germline ends. The germline V gene has CDR1 MRHNA and CDR2 SNTAGT. This CDR3 has 16 amino acids. The CDR3 DNA reads TGTGCCAGCAGTGACTCTCTGACAGCCTCCTACAATGAGCAGTTCTTC. Residues: CASSDSLTASYNEQFF.

This clone has a single count. The J gene is TRBJ2-7, the V gene TRBV11-2, with D possibly TRBD1 on 5 matching bases. Germline V CDR1 and CDR2: SGHAT, FQNNGV. CDR3 length equals 11 residues. The V end was cut by 8 bases, the J end by 6 bases, with 11 bases between. The CDR3 coding sequence is TGTGCCAGCTGGCAGGGCGGCGAGCAGTACTTC. Translated: CASWQGGEQYF.

This chain links TRBV30 with TRBJ1-4, with 11 nucleotides matching TRBD1. Per germline, CDR1 GTSNPN and CDR2 SVGIG (reference sequence). The CDR3 totals 19 residues. After removal of 3 bases from V and 8 bases from J, the junction contained 20 bases not matched to a gene. The CDR3 loop reads CAWRPQPGQGGWLGEKLFF. The CDR3 bases are TGTGCCTGGAGGCCCCAGCCGGGACAGGGGGGGTGGTTAGGCGAAAAACTGTTTTTT. Full variable domain (missing parts from reference TRBV30 and TRBJ1-4): SQTIHQWPATLVQPVGSPLSLECTVEGTSNPNLYWYRQAAGRGLQLLFYSVGIGQISSEVPQNLSASRPQDRQFILSSKKLLLSDSGFYLCAWRPQPGQGGWLGEKLFFGSGTQLSVL.

This clone has only a few counts. This chain joins TRBV6-1 and TRBJ1-1, with a weak D call TRBD1 (5 bases). V lost 6 bases and J lost 8, with 19 bases in between. Germline values: CDR1 MNHNS, CDR2 SASEGT. This CDR3 is built from 14 residues. CDR3 DNA: TGTGCCAGCAGCCCTCCCGGGGGTCGGGGGGAAGCTTTCTTT. Residues: CASSPPGGRGEAFF.

This clone was observed many times. The J gene is TRBJ2-2, the V gene TRBV5-4; 8 bases are a match to TRBD2. The CDR3 loop spans 15 amino acids. The V segment lost 4 bases and the J segment 3 bases; nucleotides outside the gene matches: 5. The germline gives CDR1 SGHNT, CDR2 YYREEE (reference sequence). The CDR3 nucleotides are TGTGCCAGCAGCCCGGGACTAGGCTACACCGGGGAGCTGTTTTTT. It is translated as CASSPGLGYTGELFF.